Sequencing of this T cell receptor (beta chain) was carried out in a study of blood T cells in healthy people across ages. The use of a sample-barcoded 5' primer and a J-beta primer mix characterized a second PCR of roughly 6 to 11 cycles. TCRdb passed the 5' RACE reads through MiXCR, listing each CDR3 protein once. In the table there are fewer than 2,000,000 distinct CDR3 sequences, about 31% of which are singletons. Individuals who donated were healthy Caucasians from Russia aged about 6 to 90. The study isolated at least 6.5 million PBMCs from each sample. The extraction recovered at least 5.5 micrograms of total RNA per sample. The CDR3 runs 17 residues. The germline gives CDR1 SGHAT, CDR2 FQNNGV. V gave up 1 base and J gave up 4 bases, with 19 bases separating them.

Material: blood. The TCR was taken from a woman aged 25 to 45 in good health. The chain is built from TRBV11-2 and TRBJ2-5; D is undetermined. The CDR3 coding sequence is TGTGCCAGCAGCTTAGGACGACAAGTATCGTCGAGAGAGACCCAGTACTTC. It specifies CASSLGRQVSSRETQYF.